In this sample, the clone carrying this T cell receptor (beta chain) turned up a few times. CDR3 length: 14 residues. V gave up 7 bases and J gave up 2 bases, with 13 bases separating them. The authors prepared the TCRbeta library with unique molecular identifiers. TCRdb passed the PCR reads through MiXCR, listing each CDR3 protein once. The data contain about 350,000 distinct CDR3 sequences, roughly 15% of them singletons. This entry comes from a study of T-cell reconstitution after alpha-beta-depleted transplantation in children. The chain carries TRBV12-3 or TRBV12-4 and TRBJ2-3; the D is unclear. Sequencing was performed on PBMCs, mostly from graft donor cells, taken 360 days after TCRalphabeta/CD19-depleted stem cell transplant. The TCR originated in a male patient aged 2 to 10 who had a stem cell transplant for acute lymphoblastic leukemia, so the T cells may come from the graft donor. CDR3 nucleotide sequence: TGTGCCAGCAACCTATGGGCGAACACAGATACGCAGTATTTT. This gives the protein CASNLWANTDTQYF.